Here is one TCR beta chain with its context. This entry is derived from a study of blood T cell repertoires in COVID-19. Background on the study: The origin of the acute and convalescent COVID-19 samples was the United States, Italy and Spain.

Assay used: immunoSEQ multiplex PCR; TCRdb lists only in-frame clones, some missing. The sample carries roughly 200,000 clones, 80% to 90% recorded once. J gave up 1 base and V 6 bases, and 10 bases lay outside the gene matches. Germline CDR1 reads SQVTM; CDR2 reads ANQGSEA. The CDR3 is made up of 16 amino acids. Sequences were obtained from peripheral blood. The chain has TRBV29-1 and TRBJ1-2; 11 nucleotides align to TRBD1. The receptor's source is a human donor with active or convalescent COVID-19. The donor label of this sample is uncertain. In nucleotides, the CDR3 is TGCAGCGTGGAGGACAGGGGGCAGAGGGGTAACTATGGCTACACCTTC. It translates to CSVEDRGQRGNYGYTF. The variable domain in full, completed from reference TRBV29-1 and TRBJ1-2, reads SAVISQKPSRDICQRGTSLTIQCQVDSQVTMMFWYRQQPGQSLTLIATANQGSEATYESGFVIDKFPISRPNLTFSTLTVSNMSPEDSSIYLCSVEDRGQRGNYGYTFGSGTRLTVV.